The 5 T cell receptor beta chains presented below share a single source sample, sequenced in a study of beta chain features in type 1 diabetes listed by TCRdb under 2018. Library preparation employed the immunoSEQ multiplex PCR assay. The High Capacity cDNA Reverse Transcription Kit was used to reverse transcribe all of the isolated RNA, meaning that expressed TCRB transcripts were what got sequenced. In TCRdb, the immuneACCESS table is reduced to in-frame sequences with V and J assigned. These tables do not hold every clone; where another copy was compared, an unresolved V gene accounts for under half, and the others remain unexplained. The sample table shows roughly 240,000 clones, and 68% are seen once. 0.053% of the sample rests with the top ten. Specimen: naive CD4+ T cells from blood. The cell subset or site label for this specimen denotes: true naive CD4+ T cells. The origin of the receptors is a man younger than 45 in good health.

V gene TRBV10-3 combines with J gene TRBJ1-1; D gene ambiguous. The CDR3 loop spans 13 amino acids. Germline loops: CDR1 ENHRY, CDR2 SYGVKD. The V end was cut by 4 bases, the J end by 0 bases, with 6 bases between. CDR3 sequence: CAISVALNTEAFF. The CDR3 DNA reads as TGTGCCATCAGTGTTGCCTTGAACACTGAAGCTTTCTTT.

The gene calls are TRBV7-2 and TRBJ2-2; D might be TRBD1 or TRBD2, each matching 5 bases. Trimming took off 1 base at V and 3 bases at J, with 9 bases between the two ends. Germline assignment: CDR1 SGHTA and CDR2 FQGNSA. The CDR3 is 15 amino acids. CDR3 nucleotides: TGTGCCAGCAGCTTAGGTCAGGGAGACACCGGGGAGCTGTTTTTT. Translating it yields CASSLGQGDTGELFF.

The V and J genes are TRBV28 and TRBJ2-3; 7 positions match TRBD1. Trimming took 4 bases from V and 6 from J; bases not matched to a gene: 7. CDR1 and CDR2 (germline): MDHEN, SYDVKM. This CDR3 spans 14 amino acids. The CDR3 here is CASSSPGQVDTQYF. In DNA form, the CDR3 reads TGTGCCAGCAGTTCACCCGGACAGGTCGATACGCAGTATTTT.

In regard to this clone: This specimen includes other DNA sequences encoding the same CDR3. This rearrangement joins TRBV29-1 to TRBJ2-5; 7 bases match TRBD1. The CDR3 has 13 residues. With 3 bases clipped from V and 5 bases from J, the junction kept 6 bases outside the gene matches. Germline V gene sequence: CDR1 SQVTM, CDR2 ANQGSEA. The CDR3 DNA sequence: TGCAGCGTTGATGACAGGGCGAGGGAGACCCAGTACTTC. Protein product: CSVDDRARETQYF.

The CDR3 coding sequence is TGTGCCAGTACCTATGCCGGCAGAATGAACACTGAAGCTTTCTTT. Translation: CASTYAGRMNTEAFF. This chain links TRBV19 with TRBJ1-1; D call uncertain. CDR1 and CDR2 (germline): LNHDA, SQIVND (reference sequence). The ends were cut back, 7 bases at V and 0 bases at J, with 15 bases in the middle. The CDR3 covers 15 residues.